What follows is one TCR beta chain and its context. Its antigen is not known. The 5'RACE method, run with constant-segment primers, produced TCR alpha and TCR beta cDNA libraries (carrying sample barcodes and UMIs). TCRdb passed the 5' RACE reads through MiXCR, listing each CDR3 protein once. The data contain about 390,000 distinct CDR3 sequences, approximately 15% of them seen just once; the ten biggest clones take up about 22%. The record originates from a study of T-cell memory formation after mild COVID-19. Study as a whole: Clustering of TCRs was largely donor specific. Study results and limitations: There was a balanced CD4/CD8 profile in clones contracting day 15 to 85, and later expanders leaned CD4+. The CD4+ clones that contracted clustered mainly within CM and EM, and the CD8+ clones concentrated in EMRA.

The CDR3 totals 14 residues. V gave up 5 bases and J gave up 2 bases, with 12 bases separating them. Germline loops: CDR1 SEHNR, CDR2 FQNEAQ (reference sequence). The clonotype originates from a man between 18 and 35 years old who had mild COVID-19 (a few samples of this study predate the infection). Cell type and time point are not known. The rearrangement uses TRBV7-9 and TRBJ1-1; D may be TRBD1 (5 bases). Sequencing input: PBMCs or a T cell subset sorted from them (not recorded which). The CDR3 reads CASSASGTNTEAFF. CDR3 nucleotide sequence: TGTGCCAGCAGCGCGTCAGGGACCAACACTGAAGCTTTCTTT. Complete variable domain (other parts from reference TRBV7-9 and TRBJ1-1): DTGVSQNPRHKITKRGQNVTFRCDPISEHNRLYWYRQTLGQGPEFLTYFQNEAQLEKSRLLSDRFSAERPKGSFSTLEIQRTEQGDSAMYLCASSASGTNTEAFFGQGTRLTVV.